This T cell receptor (beta chain) was retrieved from a study of blood T cell repertoires in COVID-19. Profiled with immunoSEQ multiplex PCR; TCRdb holds only in-frame clones, not every one. The table has roughly 250,000 clones, 80% to 95% seen once. What the recovered Cohort 3 donors had was two negative PCRs, clearance, or symptom resolution. The CDR3 covers 15 residues. V was trimmed by 1 base and J by 0 bases, leaving 7 bases between them. Germline CDR1 is SGHAT and CDR2 is FQDESV (reference sequence). This chain joins TRBV11-1 and TRBJ2-1, with D possibly matching TRBD2 (5 bases). Specimen: PBMCs or T cells enriched from blood (not recorded which). The receptor's source is a young woman who had recovered from COVID-19. CDR3 sequence: CASSLEGSSYNEQFF. DNA for the CDR3: TGTGCCAGCAGCTTAGAAGGGAGCTCCTACAATGAGCAGTTCTTC.